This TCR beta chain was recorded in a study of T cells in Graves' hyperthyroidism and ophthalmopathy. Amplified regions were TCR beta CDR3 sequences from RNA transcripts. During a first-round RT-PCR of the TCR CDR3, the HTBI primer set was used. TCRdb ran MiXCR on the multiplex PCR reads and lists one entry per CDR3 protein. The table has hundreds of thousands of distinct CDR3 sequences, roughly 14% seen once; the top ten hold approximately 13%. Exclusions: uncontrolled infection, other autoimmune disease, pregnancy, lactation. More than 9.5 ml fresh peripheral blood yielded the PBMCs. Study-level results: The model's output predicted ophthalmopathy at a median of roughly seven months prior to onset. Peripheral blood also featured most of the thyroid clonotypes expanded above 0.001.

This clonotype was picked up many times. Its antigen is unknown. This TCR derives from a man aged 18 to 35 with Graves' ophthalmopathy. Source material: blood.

DNA for the CDR3: TGTGCCAGCAGTGGGGGTAATGAAAAACTGTTTTTT. Protein: CASSGGNEKLFF. V is TRBV12-3 or TRBV12-4 and J is TRBJ1-4; D might be TRBD1 (5 bases). The germline V and J ends were trimmed by 5 bases and 4 bases, with 5 bases remaining between them. This CDR3 has 12 amino acids.